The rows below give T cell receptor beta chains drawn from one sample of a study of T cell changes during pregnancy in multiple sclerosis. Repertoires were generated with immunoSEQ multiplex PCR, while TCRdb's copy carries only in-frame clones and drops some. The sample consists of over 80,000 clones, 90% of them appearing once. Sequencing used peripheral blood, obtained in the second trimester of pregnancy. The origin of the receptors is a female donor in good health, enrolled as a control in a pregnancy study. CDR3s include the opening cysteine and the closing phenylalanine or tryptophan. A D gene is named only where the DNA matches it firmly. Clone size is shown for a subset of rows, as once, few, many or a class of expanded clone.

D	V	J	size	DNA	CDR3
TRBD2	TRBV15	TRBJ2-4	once	TGTGCCACCAGCAGAGAAGGGGCTAGCGGGAGCAACATTCAGTACTTC	CATSREGASGSNIQYF
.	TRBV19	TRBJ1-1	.	TGTGCCAGTAGTATAGATCGCTGGAGGGCGGACACTGAAGCTTTCTTT	CASSIDRWRADTEAFF
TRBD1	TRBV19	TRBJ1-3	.	TGTGCCAGTAGTATGGACAGGCGACTCTCTGGAAACACCATATATTTT	CASSMDRRLSGNTIYF
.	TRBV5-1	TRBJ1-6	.	TGCGCCAGCAGCTTCTCGCGGGGGCGTCCCCTCCACTTT	CASSFSRGRPLHF
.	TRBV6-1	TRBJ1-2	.	TGTGCCAGCAACCAAGGAGGGAAAAACTATGGCTACACCTTC	CASNQGGKNYGYTF
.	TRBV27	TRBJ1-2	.	TGTGCCAGCAGTTTATCGGGTGCCAGGCCCTACTATGGCTACACCTTC	CASSLSGARPYYGYTF
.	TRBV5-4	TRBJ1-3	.	TGTGCCAGCAGCTTTCAAATACAGGGAGCTGGAAACACCATATATTTT	CASSFQIQGAGNTIYF
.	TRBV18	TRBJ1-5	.	TGTGCCAGCTCTCGAAGACAGGGCAATCAGCCCCAGCATTTT	CASSRRQGNQPQHF
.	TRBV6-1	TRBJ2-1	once	TGTGCCAGCAGTGACCCCGAGCGGATGAGCTCCTACAATGAGCAGTTCTTC	CASSDPERMSSYNEQFF
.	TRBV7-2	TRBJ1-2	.	TGTGCCAGCAGTCCGGGGGACAACTATGGCTACACCTTC	CASSPGDNYGYTF
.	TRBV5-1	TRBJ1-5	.	TGCGCCAGCAGCTTGGAGTCAGGGCCCCAGCATTTT	CASSLESGPQHF
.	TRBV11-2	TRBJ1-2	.	TGTGCCAGCAGCCCCCGGTCGATCTTCTATGGCTACACCTTC	CASSPRSIFYGYTF
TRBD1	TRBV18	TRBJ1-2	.	TGTGCCAGCTCACCTTCCGGGACAGGGGGCGTAGGTGGCTACACCTTC	CASSPSGTGGVGGYTF
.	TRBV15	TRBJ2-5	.	TGTGCCACCAGCAGAGATAGAGCCCAGGGCCTTCGGGAGACCCAGTACTTC	CATSRDRAQGLRETQYF
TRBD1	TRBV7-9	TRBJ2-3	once	TGTGCCAGCAGCCCCAGCGGGACAGGGTACACAGATACGCAGTATTTT	CASSPSGTGYTDTQYF
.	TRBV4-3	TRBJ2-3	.	TGCGCCAGCAGCCAAGATGTAGCCCGCACAGATACGCAGTATTTT	CASSQDVARTDTQYF
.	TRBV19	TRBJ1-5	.	TGTGCCAGTACCCTAGGGGGGGGTCAGCCCCAGCATTTT	CASTLGGGQPQHF
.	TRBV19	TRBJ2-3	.	TGTGCCAGTAGTAGGTTAGACTTAACAGATACGCAGTATTTT	CASSRLDLTDTQYF
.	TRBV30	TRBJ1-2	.	TGTGCCTGGAGGGCGGACTATGGCTACACCTTC	CAWRADYGYTF
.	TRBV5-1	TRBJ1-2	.	TGCGCCAGCAGCTTGGAGGCAGGGCTTGGCTACACCTTC	CASSLEAGLGYTF
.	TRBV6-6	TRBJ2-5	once	TGTGCCAGCACCCGGACTGAAGAGACCCAGTACTTC	CASTRTEETQYF
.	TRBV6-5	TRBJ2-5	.	TGTGCCAGCAGTTGGGACAAGTTGGAGACCCAGTACTTC	CASSWDKLETQYF
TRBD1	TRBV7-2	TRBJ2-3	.	TGTGCCAGCAGCTTAGGGACAGGGGGGCGGTGGCAGTATTTT	CASSLGTGGRWQYF
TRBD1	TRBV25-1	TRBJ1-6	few	TGTGCCAGCAGTAAGCCCGGGACAGGGGTAAATTCACCCCTCCACTTT	CASSKPGTGVNSPLHF
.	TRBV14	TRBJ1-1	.	TGTGCCAGCAGCCACCAAAGGGGACACTTGAACACTGAAGCTTTCTTT	CASSHQRGHLNTEAFF
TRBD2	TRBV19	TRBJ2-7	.	TGTGCCAGTAGTGCTAGCGGGGACGCCTACGAGCAGTACTTC	CASSASGDAYEQYF
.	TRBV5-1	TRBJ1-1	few	TGCGCCAGCAACCCTGGGAGCGGGTTGGACACTGAAGCTTTCTTT	CASNPGSGLDTEAFF
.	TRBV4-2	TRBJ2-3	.	TGTGCCAGCAGCCCCCTCGTAGCGTACGGGGCAGATACGCAGTATTTT	CASSPLVAYGADTQYF
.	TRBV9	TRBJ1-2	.	TGTGCCAGCAGCGACACAGGGAACTATGGCTACACCTTC	CASSDTGNYGYTF
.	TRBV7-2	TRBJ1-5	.	TGTGCCAGCAGCTTGGGAGGTAACGGGGGGCCCTATAGCAATCAGCCCCAGCATTTT	CASSLGGNGGPYSNQPQHF
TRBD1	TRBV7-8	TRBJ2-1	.	TGTGCCAGCAGCGACAAAGCAGGGGGCTACAATGAGCAGTTCTTC	CASSDKAGGYNEQFF
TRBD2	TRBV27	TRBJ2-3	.	TGTGCCAGCAGACTAGCGGGAGGGTCAAATACGCAGTATTTT	CASRLAGGSNTQYF
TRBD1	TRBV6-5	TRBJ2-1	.	TGTGCCAGCAGTCGACAGGGTTGGGAGCAGTTCTTC	CASSRQGWEQFF
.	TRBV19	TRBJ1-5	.	TGTGCCAGCAGGACGGGGGGTGGCAATCAGCCCCAGCATTTT	CASRTGGGNQPQHF
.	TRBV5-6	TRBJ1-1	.	TGTGCCAGCAGCTTGGTTCGCACTGAAGCTTTCTTT	CASSLVRTEAFF
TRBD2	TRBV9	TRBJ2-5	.	TGTGCCAGCAGCGTAGGAACTAGCGGGGGGCGCCAAGAGACCCAGTACTTC	CASSVGTSGGRQETQYF
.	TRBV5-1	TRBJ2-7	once	TGCGCCAGCAGCTTGGCAGGTCAAGACTACGAGCAGTACTTC	CASSLAGQDYEQYF
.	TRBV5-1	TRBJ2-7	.	TGCGCCAGCAGCCCCGGGACACCTTTCTCCTACGAGCAGTACTTC	CASSPGTPFSYEQYF
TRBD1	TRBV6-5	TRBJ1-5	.	TGTGCCAGCAGTTACGCGAACCCAGGGGGTCAGCCCCAGCATTTT	CASSYANPGGQPQHF
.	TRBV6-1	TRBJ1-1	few	TGTGCCAGCAGTCGGAGGGAGAACACTGAAGCTTTCTTT	CASSRRENTEAFF
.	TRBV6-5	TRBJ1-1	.	TGTGCCAGCAGTTACTCCCTGGGCGACACTGAAGCTTTCTTT	CASSYSLGDTEAFF
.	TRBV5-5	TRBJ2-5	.	TGTGCCAGCAGCTTGAGCACAGGCAGCCAAGAGACCCAGTACTTC	CASSLSTGSQETQYF
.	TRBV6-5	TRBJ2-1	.	TGTGCCAGCAGTTACTCCGGACAGCCATCGAAGTTCTTC	CASSYSGQPSKFF
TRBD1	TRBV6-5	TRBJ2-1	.	TGTGCCAGCAGGGAATCTACAGGGGCTGGTGAGCAGTTCTTC	CASRESTGAGEQFF
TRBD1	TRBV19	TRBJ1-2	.	TGTGCCAGTAGTACAGACAGGGGATTGGTAGCCACCGACATTGATGGCTACACCTTC	CASSTDRGLVATDIDGYTF
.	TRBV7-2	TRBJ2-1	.	TGTGCCAGCAGCTTAGGGCAGGCCTACAATGAGCAGTTCTTC	CASSLGQAYNEQFF
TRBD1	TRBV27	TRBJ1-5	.	TGTGCCAGCAGTTCTAGGGACAGGGGAAGCAATCAGCCCCAGCATTTT	CASSSRDRGSNQPQHF
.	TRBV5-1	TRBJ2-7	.	TGCGCCAGCAGCCCGGGTGGGACTTACGCCTACGAGCAGTACTTC	CASSPGGTYAYEQYF
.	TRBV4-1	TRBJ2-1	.	TGCGCCAGCAGCCAGGAGGGTAGCTTGAATGAGCAGTTCTTC	CASSQEGSLNEQFF
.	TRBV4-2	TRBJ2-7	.	TGTGCCAGCAGGGGCCAGACCTACGAGCAGTACTTC	CASRGQTYEQYF
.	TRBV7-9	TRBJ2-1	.	TGTGCCAGCAGCGGTAGCAGTTACAATGAGCAGTTCTTC	CASSGSSYNEQFF
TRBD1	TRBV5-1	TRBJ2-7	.	TGCGCCAGCAGCTCGGACAGGCCTGGTAAGGTCGAGCAGTACTTC	CASSSDRPGKVEQYF
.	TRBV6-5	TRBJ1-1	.	TGTGCCAGCAGCCTTGGACAGTACACTGAAGCTTTCTTT	CASSLGQYTEAFF
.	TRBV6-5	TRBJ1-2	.	TGTGCCAGCAGTTACAGGGGGGGTGGCTACACCTTC	CASSYRGGGYTF
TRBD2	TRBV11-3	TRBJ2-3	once	TGTGCCAGCAGCTTAGGACTAGCCACAGATACGCAGTATTTT	CASSLGLATDTQYF